This T cell receptor beta chain comes out of a study of metastatic and nonmetastatic thyroid tumors. Study-wide findings and caveats: TCR beta diversity was reportedly significantly higher in malignant thyroid tumors than benign nodules, in blood and tumor.

This clone has a handful of counts. Its antigen is still unknown. CDR1 and CDR2 (germline): SQVTM, ANQGSEA. The length of the CDR3 is 14 residues. V lost 5 bases and J 0 bases, leaving 11 bases between the germline ends. No patient had received any treatment before thyroid surgery. Authors' analysis steps: The study built a papillary thyroid cancer distant-metastasis classifier from CDR3 differences across clinicopathological groups. TCRdb re-processed the PCR reads through MiXCR. TCRdb, rather than the study authors, made the V and J calls. The sample holds about 64,000 clones, 15% to 20% seen once. Sequencing used blood. This sequence was found in a male donor with papillary thyroid cancer or a benign thyroid nodule (not recorded which). Some clones in this sample may be carry-over from other donors' samples. The chain carries TRBV29-1 and TRBJ2-1; no clear D. The CDR3 sequence is CSVPGYSSYNEQFF. The CDR3 coding sequence is TGCAGCGTTCCAGGATATAGCTCCTACAATGAGCAGTTCTTC.